This is a list of T cell receptor beta chains from one sample in a study of T cells in Graves' hyperthyroidism and ophthalmopathy. Each CDR3 protein gets one entry after TCRdb re-called the multiplex PCR reads with MiXCR. The table includes about 400,000 distinct CDR3 sequences, more than 12% detected once. Sequenced sample: blood. Every receptor here comes from a man aged 45-65 years with Graves' ophthalmopathy. Each CDR3 is given with its conserved first and last residue. Fields, in order: clone size, D gene, J gene, V gene, CDR3 protein, CDR3 DNA. D genes are given only for firm matches. For some rows the clone size is stated as once, few or many, or as a class when expanded; others skip it.

clone size: -; D gene: -; J gene: TRBJ2-7; V gene: TRBV13; CDR3 protein: CASSPQGRLEVYEQYF; CDR3 DNA: TGTGCCAGCAGCCCGCAGGGGCGGCTAGAGGTCTACGAGCAGTACTTC
clone size: many; D gene: -; J gene: TRBJ1-1; V gene: TRBV30; CDR3 protein: CAWSVGRDTEAFF; CDR3 DNA: TGTGCCTGGAGTGTAGGCAGGGACACTGAAGCTTTCTTT
clone size: many; D gene: TRBD2; J gene: TRBJ2-4; V gene: TRBV27; CDR3 protein: CASSPGLAQQERAKNIQYF; CDR3 DNA: TGTGCCAGCAGTCCGGGACTAGCGCAACAAGAGCGAGCCAAAAACATTCAGTACTTC
clone size: many; D gene: -; J gene: TRBJ2-3; V gene: TRBV15; CDR3 protein: CATSRDNLGTGFTQYF; CDR3 DNA: TGTGCCACCAGCAGAGACAATTTAGGGACCGGGTTTACGCAGTATTTT
clone size: -; D gene: -; J gene: TRBJ2-2; V gene: TRBV29-1; CDR3 protein: CSVELTGGGRELFF; CDR3 DNA: TGCAGCGTGGAACTGACGGGTGGGGGACGGGAGCTGTTTTTT
clone size: many; D gene: TRBD2; J gene: TRBJ2-3; V gene: TRBV7-8; CDR3 protein: CASSHSGSFADTQYF; CDR3 DNA: TGTGCCAGCAGCCATAGCGGGAGTTTCGCAGATACGCAGTATTTT
clone size: many; D gene: -; J gene: TRBJ1-1; V gene: TRBV18; CDR3 protein: CASSPSLSTEAFF; CDR3 DNA: TGTGCCAGCTCACCCTCGCTGTCCACTGAAGCTTTCTTT
clone size: many; D gene: -; J gene: TRBJ1-6; V gene: TRBV3-1; CDR3 protein: CASSYTGNNSPLHF; CDR3 DNA: TGTGCCAGCAGCTATACAGGGAATAATTCACCCCTCCACTTT
clone size: many; D gene: -; J gene: TRBJ2-3; V gene: TRBV3-1; CDR3 protein: CASSLATGTDTQYF; CDR3 DNA: TGTGCCAGCAGCCTCGCGACCGGCACAGATACGCAGTATTTT
clone size: few; D gene: TRBD2; J gene: TRBJ2-7; V gene: TRBV28; CDR3 protein: CASSLQLAGQQYF; CDR3 DNA: TGTGCCAGCAGTTTACAACTAGCGGGACAGCAGTACTTC
clone size: many; D gene: -; J gene: TRBJ2-5; V gene: TRBV20-1; CDR3 protein: CSARKTGEGQETQYF; CDR3 DNA: TGCAGTGCTAGGAAGACAGGGGAGGGCCAAGAGACCCAGTACTTC
clone size: many; D gene: TRBD2; J gene: TRBJ2-3; V gene: TRBV27; CDR3 protein: CASSSYGFPRTSGRATDTQYF; CDR3 DNA: TGTGCCAGCAGTTCATATGGGTTTCCAAGGACTAGCGGGAGGGCCACAGATACGCAGTATTTT
clone size: few; D gene: -; J gene: TRBJ2-7; V gene: TRBV6-1; CDR3 protein: CASSGTPRPYEQYF; CDR3 DNA: TGTGCCAGCAGTGGGACACCCCGTCCCTACGAGCAGTACTTC
clone size: -; D gene: -; J gene: TRBJ1-6; V gene: TRBV30; CDR3 protein: CARRGGGNSPLHF; CDR3 DNA: TGTGCCCGCCGTGGGGGGGGTAATTCACCCCTCCACTTT
clone size: many; D gene: -; J gene: TRBJ1-2; V gene: TRBV30; CDR3 protein: CAWIGDNRYGYTF; CDR3 DNA: TGTGCCTGGATTGGGGACAACCGCTATGGCTACACCTTC
clone size: many; D gene: -; J gene: TRBJ2-7; V gene: TRBV7-9; CDR3 protein: CASSGGTASYEQYF; CDR3 DNA: TGTGCCAGCAGCGGGGGGACAGCTTCCTACGAGCAGTACTTC